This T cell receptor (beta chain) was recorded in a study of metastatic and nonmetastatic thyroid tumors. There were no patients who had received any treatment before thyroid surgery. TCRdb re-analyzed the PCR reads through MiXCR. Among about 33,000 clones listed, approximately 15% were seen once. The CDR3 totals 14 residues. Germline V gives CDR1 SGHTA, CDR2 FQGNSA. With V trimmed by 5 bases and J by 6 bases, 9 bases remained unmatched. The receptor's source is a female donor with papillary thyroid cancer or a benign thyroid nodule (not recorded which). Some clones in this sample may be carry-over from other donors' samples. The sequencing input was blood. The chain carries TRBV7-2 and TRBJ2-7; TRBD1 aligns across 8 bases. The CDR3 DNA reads TGTGCCAGCAGCACCCGAGGACAGGGTGGCGAGCAGTACTTC. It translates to CASSTRGQGGEQYF.